The clone carrying this T cell receptor (beta chain) turned up a few times. Molecular barcoding with unique molecular identifiers was used for the TCRbeta library. TCRdb reanalysed the PCR reads using MiXCR and keeps one entry per CDR3 protein. This table has 300,000 or so distinct CDR3 sequences, more than 9% appearing once. This sample stems from a study of T-cell reconstitution after alpha-beta-depleted transplantation in children. J lost 3 bases, V lost 1 base, and 14 bases had no gene match. Germline lookup yields CDR1 DFQATT and CDR2 SNEGSKA (reference sequence). The CDR3 runs 18 residues. The V gene is TRBV20-1, the J gene TRBJ2-7, with 11 positions matching TRBD2. The TCR was taken from a human donor who donated a stem cell graft to a child with SCID. Sequencing used PBMCs from the stem cell graft donor, obtained from the stem cell graft. The CDR3 DNA is TGCAGTGCTAGAGCTCCCGGGACTAGCGGCTCTAGAATCTACGAGCAGTACTTC. It is translated as CSARAPGTSGSRIYEQYF.